The sequence of this T cell receptor beta chain was determined in a study of molecular identifiers for immune sequencing clone quantification. TCRdb re-called the PCR reads with MiXCR, one entry per CDR3 protein. The sample contains about 640,000 distinct CDR3 sequences, 20% of which appear only once. For naive CD8 T cells, sorting used the CD8+CD4-CCR7+CD45RA+ phenotype. At least ten counts were recorded for this clonotype. The TCR sequence derives from a human donor in good health. Some libraries in this study had Jurkat cell RNA spiked in. The sequenced material came from naive CD8+ T cells from blood, with Jurkat cell RNA spiked in. Specified subset: FACS-sorted CD8+CD4-CCR7+CD45RA+ naive T cells.

The CDR3: CASSANPGQGTIQNTEAFF. The CDR3 DNA is TGTGCCAGCAGCGCCAACCCCGGACAGGGAACAATACAGAACACTGAAGCTTTCTTT. J is TRBJ1-1 and V is TRBV7-6; TRBD1 aligns across 8 bases. The CDR3 runs 19 residues. V was clipped by 5 bases and J by 1 base; unmatched bases: 18. Per germline, CDR1 SGHVS and CDR2 FNYEAQ.